These 8 T cell receptor beta chains were sequenced from one sample in a study of T cell responses to AZD1222 COVID-19 vaccine. Here immunoSEQ multiplex PCR was the method, and the copy in TCRdb shows in-frame clones only, minus some. The sample has more than 95,000 clones; just over 85% are singletons. The sequencing used peripheral blood, collected 28 days after the second AZD1222 dose. These receptors came from an adult who received the AZD1222 COVID-19 vaccine.

The J gene is TRBJ1-1, the V gene TRBV18, with TRBD1 matching 9 bases. The CDR3 is made up of 14 amino acids. The junction had 6 bases not matched to a gene; V was cut back by 6 bases and J by 4 bases. Germline-derived CDR1 and CDR2 are KGHSH and LQKENI. The chain's CDR3 is CASSPDRGSTEAFF. The DNA of the CDR3 is TGTGCCAGCTCCCCCGACAGGGGGAGCACTGAAGCTTTCTTT.

This clone has a single count. This chain connects TRBV10-3 to TRBJ2-7; TRBD2 might be the D (6 bases). From germline, CDR1 is ENHRY and CDR2 SYGVKD. Trimming stripped 7 bases from V and 2 bases from J, with 12 bases between. The CDR3 is made up of 13 amino acids. The DNA of the CDR3 is TGTGCCATCACTCAGGGACTCACCTACGAGCAGTACTTC. It translates to CAITQGLTYEQYF.

The chain carries TRBV5-4 and TRBJ1-3; tentatively, D is TRBD1 (5 bases). This CDR3 region has 15 residues. Trimming took off 0 bases at V and 4 bases at J, with 11 bases between the two ends. Germline CDR1 and CDR2: SGHNT and YYREEE (reference sequence). CDR3 DNA: TGTGCCAGCAGCTTGGGAGGACAATCCGGAAACACCATATATTTT. Its translation: CASSLGGQSGNTIYF.

The chain links TRBV5-1 to TRBJ1-1; D is possibly TRBD1 (5 bases). The CDR3 is made up of 18 amino acids. V lost 1 base, J lost 7 bases, and 26 bases lay in between. Germline lookup yields CDR1 SGHRS and CDR2 YFSETQ. Here the CDR3 DNA reads TGCGCCAGCAGCTTGTGGGGGTTTGCGAAAGACAGCAAGTATGAAGCTTTCTTT. Translated, it gives CASSLWGFAKDSKYEAFF.

V gene TRBV5-4 combines with J gene TRBJ1-4; D remains unclear. The CDR3 is made up of 16 amino acids. Germline V lookup: CDR1 SGHNT, CDR2 YYREEE (reference sequence). Trimming pared 2 bases from V and 0 bases from J, leaving 11 bases between. CDR3 DNA: TGTGCCAGCAGCTTAGGTGGAGGGTCAACTAATGAAAAACTGTTTTTT. This translates into CASSLGGGSTNEKLFF.

The chain employs TRBV19 and TRBJ2-6, with 11 bases fitting TRBD1. The CDR3 loop spans 17 amino acids. Germline CDR1 is LNHDA and CDR2 is SQIVND (reference sequence). The J segment lost 0 bases and the V segment lost 4 bases, leaving 2 bases of the junction unmatched. Written as DNA, the CDR3 is TGTGCCAGTAGTACGGGACAGGGGGACTCTGGGGCCAACGTCCTGACTTTC. Translation: CASSTGQGDSGANVLTF.

About this clone: The junction departs from germline at one end; a sequencing error may be responsible. The gene calls are TRBV7-9 and TRBJ1-1, with TRBD1 as a possible D gene (5 bases). Germline V gene data show CDR1 as SEHNR and CDR2 as FQNEAQ (reference sequence). The CDR3 length is 13 residues. CDR3 nucleotides: TGTGTCAGCAGCCCCAACGTGGGGGGAGGCGCTTTCTTT. Encoded protein: CVSSPNVGGGAFF.

V is TRBV12-2 and J is TRBJ2-3; the table's D call, TRBD1, was not checked against the DNA. TRBV12-2 constitutes a pseudogene. The CDR3 spans 14 residues. CDR3 in DNA: TGTGCAAGTCTTGATGGGGCGTTCCCAGATACGCAGTATTTT. This codes for CASLDGAFPDTQYF.